This passage covers 10 T cell receptor beta chains from one sample sequenced in a study of OX40 agonist ivuxolimab in advanced cancers. TCRdb's table, derived via immunoSEQ multiplex PCR, lists solely in-frame clones and lacks some. Among about 31,000 clones listed, 82% were seen once. Source: CD4+ or CD8+ T cells sorted from blood, taken in a trial of the OX40 agonist ivuxolimab. These receptors were obtained from an adult with an advanced solid tumor such as melanoma, head and neck, liver or kidney cancer.

The rearrangement uses TRBV5-1 and TRBJ2-3; no clear D. This CDR3 region has 15 residues. Germline assignment: CDR1 SGHRS and CDR2 YFSETQ. V was trimmed by 5 bases and J by 0 bases, leaving 13 bases between them. CDR3 nucleotide sequence: TGCGCCAGCAGGGGCCGAGCCTCTAGCACAGATACGCAGTATTTT. As protein: CASRGRASSTDTQYF.

The V gene is TRBV9, the J gene TRBJ2-5; maybe TRBD2 (6 bases). The CDR3 is 14 amino acids. With 0 bases removed from V and 5 bases from J, the gap between germline ends came to 11 bases. Germline values: CDR1 SGDLS, CDR2 YYNGEE. CDR3 loop: CASSVGVAEETQYF. The CDR3 region has the DNA TGTGCCAGCAGCGTAGGGGTAGCGGAGGAGACCCAGTACTTC. The full variable domain, with the rest looked up from reference TRBV9 and TRBJ2-5, is DSGVTQTPKHLITATGQRVTLRCSPRSGDLSVYWYQQSLDQGLQFLIQYYNGEERAKGNILERFSAQQFPDLHSELNLSSLELGDSALYFCASSVGVAEETQYFGPGTRLLVL.

This clone appeared once. V usage is TRBV10-3 and J usage is TRBJ2-7; 8 bases fit TRBD2. After removal of 3 bases from V and 2 bases from J, the junction contained 6 bases not matched to a gene. This CDR3 has 15 amino acids. Germline CDR1 reads ENHRY; CDR2 reads SYGVKD. CDR3 in DNA: TGTGCCATCAGTGAAATAGCGGGGCTAACCTACGAGCAGTACTTC. Encoded protein: CAISEIAGLTYEQYF.

The chain uses TRBV6-5 and TRBJ2-5; 7 bases line up with TRBD1. Gene TRBJ2-7 matches the end of the DNA better, so the J call may be wrong. The CDR3 sequence is 15 residues long. CDR1 MNHEY and CDR2 SVGAGI come from the germline V gene. CDR3: CASSYSVKGANEQYF. The CDR3 nucleotides read TGTGCCAGCAGTTACAGTGTAAAGGGGGCGAACGAGCAGTACTTC.

The chain uses TRBV18 and TRBJ2-5, with D unresolved. Germline loops: CDR1 KGHSH, CDR2 LQKENI. The CDR3 is 14 amino acids. Trimming stripped 0 bases from V and 4 bases from J, with 9 bases between. The CDR3 nucleotides read TGTGCCAGCTCACCACCAACAGAGCGAGAGACCCAGTACTTC. Its protein product is CASSPPTERETQYF.

V is TRBV7-9 and J is TRBJ1-3; D is ambiguous. This CDR3 region has 14 residues. Germline CDR1 and CDR2: SEHNR and FQNEAQ (reference sequence). Deletions cut 4 bases from V and 6 bases from J, with 13 bases between. The CDR3 sequence: CASSSWVGENTIYF. CDR3 DNA: TGTGCCAGCAGCTCCTGGGTTGGAGAAAACACCATATATTTT.

The V and J genes are TRBV27 and TRBJ2-1, with D perhaps matching TRBD2 (5 bases). Germline CDR1 MNHEY, CDR2 SMNVEV (reference sequence). CDR3 length: 14 residues. Deletions cut 10 bases from V and 2 bases from J, with 15 bases between. The CDR3 here is CANHKAVTYNEQFF. In DNA form, the CDR3 reads TGTGCCAACCACAAAGCGGTAACCTACAATGAGCAGTTCTTC.

V gene TRBV18 combines with J gene TRBJ2-3, with a possible D match to TRBD1 (6 bases). Deletions cut 6 bases from V and 0 bases from J, with 10 bases between. This CDR3 region has 14 residues. CDR1 and CDR2 from the germline V gene are KGHSH and LQKENI. The CDR3 DNA is TGTGCCAGCTCCGAAGGACAGAGCACAGATACGCAGTATTTT. It specifies CASSEGQSTDTQYF.

The chain is built from TRBV6-5 and TRBJ2-5; D possibly uses TRBD1 or TRBD2 (5 bases each). V lost 6 bases and J 3 bases, leaving 14 bases between the germline ends. The CDR3 sequence is 14 residues long. Germline values: CDR1 MNHEY, CDR2 SVGAGI. This CDR3 is CASRNRDAKETQYF. In DNA form, the CDR3 reads TGTGCCAGCAGGAACCGGGACGCCAAAGAGACCCAGTACTTC.

The chain links TRBV30 to TRBJ1-1; no clear D. Trimming took 4 bases from V and 3 from J, leaving 18 bases between them. Germline V CDR1 and CDR2: GTSNPN, SVGIG (reference sequence). The CDR3 contains 15 residues. DNA of the CDR3: TGTGCCTGGAATGGTAAGACTTACGCCGACACTGAAGCTTTCTTT. Translating gives CAWNGKTYADTEAFF.